This passage covers 21 T cell receptor beta chains from one sample sequenced in a study of cytotoxic CD8 clonotypes in ibrutinib-treated CLL. Repertoires were generated with immunoSEQ multiplex PCR, while TCRdb's copy carries only in-frame clones and drops some. The sample consists of 250,000 to 350,000 clones, roughly 76% of them appearing once. The sequences come from PBMCs, collected at disease progression, from a patient treated with ibrutinib. The source of these receptors is a human donor with chronic lymphocytic leukemia.

This chain uses TRBV9 with TRBJ2-2; 7 positions match TRBD2. Germline CDR1 and CDR2: SGDLS and YYNGEE. The CDR3 consists of 16 residues. J gave up 0 bases and V 5 bases, and 7 bases lay outside the gene matches. The CDR3 reads CASSPLSGTNTGELFF. The CDR3 DNA is TGTGCCAGCAGTCCTTTGAGCGGGACGAACACCGGGGAGCTGTTTTTT.

V usage is TRBV10-3 and J usage is TRBJ1-2; D may be TRBD1 (6 bases). Germline values: CDR1 ENHRY, CDR2 SYGVKD. CDR3 length: 17 residues. V dropped 0 bases and J dropped 2 bases, with 16 bases sitting between them. The CDR3 loop is CAISESTQGQPNYGYTF. CDR3 DNA: TGTGCCATCAGTGAGTCGACTCAGGGACAACCAAACTATGGCTACACCTTC.

This clone was counted between two and nine times. The chain joins TRBV10-3 to TRBJ2-3; a weak D match, TRBD2 (5 bases). V lost 6 bases, J lost 2 bases, and 12 bases lay in between. Germline V lookup: CDR1 ENHRY, CDR2 SYGVKD. The CDR3 has 14 amino acids. Here the CDR3 DNA reads TGTGCCATCAGATCGAGGGCCGACACAGATACGCAGTATTTT. This encodes CAIRSRADTDTQYF.

This chain uses TRBV9 with TRBJ1-1; possibly TRBD1 for D (6 bases). The length of the CDR3 is 15 residues. V was clipped by 0 bases and J by 3 bases, with 12 bases between them. Germline V CDR1 and CDR2: SGDLS, YYNGEE. CDR3 sequence (DNA): TGTGCCAGCAGCGTAGTGGGGGCAGGGTACACTGAAGCTTTCTTT. Translation gives CASSVVGAGYTEAFF.

V is TRBV15 and J is TRBJ1-6; possibly TRBD1 for D (6 bases). V lost 0 bases and J 9 bases, leaving 9 bases between the germline ends. The germline V gene has CDR1 LNHNV and CDR2 YYDKDF (reference sequence). This CDR3 has 14 residues. The CDR3 DNA is TGTGCCACCAGCAGAGAACAGGGTATTTCACCCCTCCACTTT. Its translation is CATSREQGISPLHF.

This chain links TRBV6-1 with TRBJ1-4, with a tentative D call TRBD1 (5 bases). Germline values: CDR1 MNHNS, CDR2 SASEGT. This CDR3 comprises 15 residues. V shed 6 bases and J shed 5 bases, with 16 bases lying between them. CDR3 nucleotides: TGTGCCAGCAGCCTAAGACAGCTTGAGAATGAAAAACTGTTTTTT. Its translation is CASSLRQLENEKLFF.

The chain carries TRBV5-1 and TRBJ2-2; TRBD1 might be the D (6 bases). The CDR3 sequence is 15 residues long. CDR1 is SGHRS, CDR2 YFSETQ, per germline. Trimming removed 1 base at V and 7 bases at J, with 14 bases between. As DNA, the CDR3 is TGCGCCAGCAGCTTGTTTACAGGGCGAGGCGGGGAGCTGTTTTTT. Translating it yields CASSLFTGRGGELFF.

The J gene is TRBJ2-1, the V gene TRBV25-1; unclear D gene. Trimming removed 1 base from V and 5 bases from J, with 9 bases in between. This CDR3 contains 14 residues. Per the germline V gene, CDR1 is MGHDK and CDR2 is SYGVNS. The CDR3 nucleotides read TGTGCCAGCAGTGAATGGGTGGGGAACAATGAGCAGTTCTTC. It specifies CASSEWVGNNEQFF. The full variable domain, with the rest looked up from reference TRBV25-1 and TRBJ2-1, is EADIYQTPRYLVIGTGKKITLECSQTMGHDKMYWYQQDPGMELHLIHYSYGVNSTEKGDLSSESTVSRIRTEHFPLTLESARPSHTSQYLCASSEWVGNNEQFFGPGTRLTVL.

The J gene is TRBJ2-3, the V gene TRBV4-3, with D hard to call. V shed 0 bases and J shed 8 bases, with 9 bases lying between them. Germline assignment: CDR1 LGHNA and CDR2 YSLEER. The length of the CDR3 is 13 residues. Here the CDR3 reads CASSQDFGFTQYF. The CDR3 DNA reads TGCGCCAGCAGCCAAGATTTCGGGTTTACGCAGTATTTT.

V gene TRBV6-5 combines with J gene TRBJ1-1, with D possibly TRBD1 on 5 matching bases. V lost 2 bases, J lost 5 bases, and 9 bases lay in between. The CDR3 length is 13 residues. Germline V CDR1 and CDR2: MNHEY, SVGAGI. The CDR3 loop is CASSYRGRTEAFF. CDR3 sequence (DNA): TGTGCCAGCAGTTACAGGGGACGGACTGAAGCTTTCTTT.

The chain is built from TRBV6-5 and TRBJ2-7, with D unclear. The V gene lost 6 bases and the J gene lost 3 bases, with 18 bases spanning the gap. CDR1 and CDR2 from the germline V gene are MNHEY and SVGAGI. The CDR3 contains 15 residues. The CDR3 loop is CASSSAGGPDYEQYF. DNA of the CDR3: TGTGCCAGCAGCTCAGCCGGTGGCCCGGACTACGAGCAGTACTTC.

This clone was seen more than once but under ten times. V usage is TRBV6-5 and J usage is TRBJ1-2; a weak D match, TRBD1 (6 bases). Trimming stripped 0 bases from V and 8 bases from J, with 10 bases between. Per germline, CDR1 MNHEY and CDR2 SVGAGI. This CDR3 has 13 residues. The chain's CDR3 is CASSYSQGSGYTF. CDR3 in DNA: TGTGCCAGCAGTTACTCACAGGGTAGCGGCTACACCTTC.

This chain connects TRBV13 to TRBJ2-3; 13 bases map to TRBD2. The germline CDR1 and CDR2 sequences are PRHDT and FYEKMQ (reference sequence). The CDR3 length is 18 residues. The J segment lost 5 bases and the V segment lost 2 bases, leaving 10 bases of the junction unmatched. For the CDR3, the DNA is TGTGCCAGCAGCTTACCCCGAGGACTAGCGGGGGTGGTAGATACGCAGTATTTT. It specifies CASSLPRGLAGVVDTQYF.

The chain carries TRBV7-9 and TRBJ1-5, with D uncertain. Germline lookup yields CDR1 SEHNR and CDR2 FQNEAQ (reference sequence). Trimming stripped 5 bases from V and 0 bases from J, with 8 bases between. There are 14 residues in the CDR3. Here the CDR3 reads CASSEMYSNQPQHF. Written as DNA, the CDR3 is TGTGCCAGCAGCGAGATGTATAGCAATCAGCCCCAGCATTTT.

The CDR3 region has the DNA TGTGCCAGCAGCCAACTAGCGATGGAGCAGTACTTC. Protein product: CASSQLAMEQYF. V usage is TRBV7-9 and J usage is TRBJ2-7, with TRBD2 identical over 7 bases. This CDR3 is built from 12 residues. Germline-derived CDR1 and CDR2 are SEHNR and FQNEAQ (reference sequence). Trimming took 5 bases from V and 7 from J; bases not matched to a gene: 5.

V gene TRBV9 combines with J gene TRBJ2-7, with TRBD2 matching 7 bases. V was clipped by 4 bases and J by 5 bases; unmatched bases: 9. This CDR3 spans 14 amino acids. The germline gives CDR1 SGDLS, CDR2 YYNGEE. The CDR3 region is CASSSWGGSNEQYF. CDR3 sequence (DNA): TGTGCCAGCAGCTCCTGGGGGGGAAGCAACGAGCAGTACTTC.

There are a few counts of this clone. Other DNA sequences in this sample translate to the same CDR3. The rearrangement joins TRBV9 to TRBJ1-1; D unresolved. The CDR3 runs to 13 residues. Trimming removed 0 bases at V and 2 bases at J, with 5 bases between. CDR1 SGDLS and CDR2 YYNGEE come from the germline V gene. DNA for the CDR3: TGTGCCAGCAGCGTAGGTACCAACACTGAAGCTTTCTTT. Protein sequence: CASSVGTNTEAFF.

V is TRBV6-5 and J is TRBJ1-1, with no clear D. Germline V gives CDR1 MNHEY, CDR2 SVGAGI. Trimming pared 9 bases from V and 5 bases from J, leaving 13 bases between. This CDR3 spans 12 amino acids. CDR3 bases: TGTGCCAGTGCCCTCCGATCAACTGAAGCTTTCTTT. The encoded protein is CASALRSTEAFF.

The chain joins TRBV20-1 to TRBJ2-7; 7 bases agree with TRBD1. V was pared by 6 bases and J by 7 bases, with 6 bases of the junction left unmatched. The germline CDR1 and CDR2 sequences are DFQATT and SNEGSKA (reference sequence). The CDR3 covers 11 residues. The CDR3 region is CSAKRGREQYF. The CDR3 coding sequence is TGCAGTGCAAAAAGGGGGCGGGAGCAGTACTTC.

The gene calls are TRBV18 and TRBJ2-7, with 13 nucleotides matching TRBD2. Germline loops: CDR1 KGHSH, CDR2 LQKENI. The V segment lost 6 bases and the J segment 2 bases; nucleotides outside the gene matches: 10. CDR3 size: 17 residues. CDR3 sequence (DNA): TGTGCCAGCTCTCCCACTAGCGGGAGGGCCTGGGCCTACGAGCAGTACTTC. Amino acid sequence: CASSPTSGRAWAYEQYF.

The J gene is TRBJ1-6, the V gene TRBV14, with D possibly TRBD1 on 6 matching bases. The germline CDR1 and CDR2 sequences are SGHDN and FVKESK. Trimming stripped 4 bases from V and 9 bases from J, with 13 bases between. The CDR3 runs to 14 residues. This CDR3 reads CASSRRGPGSPLHF. CDR3 coding DNA: TGTGCCAGCAGCCGCAGGGGACCGGGTTCACCCCTCCACTTT.